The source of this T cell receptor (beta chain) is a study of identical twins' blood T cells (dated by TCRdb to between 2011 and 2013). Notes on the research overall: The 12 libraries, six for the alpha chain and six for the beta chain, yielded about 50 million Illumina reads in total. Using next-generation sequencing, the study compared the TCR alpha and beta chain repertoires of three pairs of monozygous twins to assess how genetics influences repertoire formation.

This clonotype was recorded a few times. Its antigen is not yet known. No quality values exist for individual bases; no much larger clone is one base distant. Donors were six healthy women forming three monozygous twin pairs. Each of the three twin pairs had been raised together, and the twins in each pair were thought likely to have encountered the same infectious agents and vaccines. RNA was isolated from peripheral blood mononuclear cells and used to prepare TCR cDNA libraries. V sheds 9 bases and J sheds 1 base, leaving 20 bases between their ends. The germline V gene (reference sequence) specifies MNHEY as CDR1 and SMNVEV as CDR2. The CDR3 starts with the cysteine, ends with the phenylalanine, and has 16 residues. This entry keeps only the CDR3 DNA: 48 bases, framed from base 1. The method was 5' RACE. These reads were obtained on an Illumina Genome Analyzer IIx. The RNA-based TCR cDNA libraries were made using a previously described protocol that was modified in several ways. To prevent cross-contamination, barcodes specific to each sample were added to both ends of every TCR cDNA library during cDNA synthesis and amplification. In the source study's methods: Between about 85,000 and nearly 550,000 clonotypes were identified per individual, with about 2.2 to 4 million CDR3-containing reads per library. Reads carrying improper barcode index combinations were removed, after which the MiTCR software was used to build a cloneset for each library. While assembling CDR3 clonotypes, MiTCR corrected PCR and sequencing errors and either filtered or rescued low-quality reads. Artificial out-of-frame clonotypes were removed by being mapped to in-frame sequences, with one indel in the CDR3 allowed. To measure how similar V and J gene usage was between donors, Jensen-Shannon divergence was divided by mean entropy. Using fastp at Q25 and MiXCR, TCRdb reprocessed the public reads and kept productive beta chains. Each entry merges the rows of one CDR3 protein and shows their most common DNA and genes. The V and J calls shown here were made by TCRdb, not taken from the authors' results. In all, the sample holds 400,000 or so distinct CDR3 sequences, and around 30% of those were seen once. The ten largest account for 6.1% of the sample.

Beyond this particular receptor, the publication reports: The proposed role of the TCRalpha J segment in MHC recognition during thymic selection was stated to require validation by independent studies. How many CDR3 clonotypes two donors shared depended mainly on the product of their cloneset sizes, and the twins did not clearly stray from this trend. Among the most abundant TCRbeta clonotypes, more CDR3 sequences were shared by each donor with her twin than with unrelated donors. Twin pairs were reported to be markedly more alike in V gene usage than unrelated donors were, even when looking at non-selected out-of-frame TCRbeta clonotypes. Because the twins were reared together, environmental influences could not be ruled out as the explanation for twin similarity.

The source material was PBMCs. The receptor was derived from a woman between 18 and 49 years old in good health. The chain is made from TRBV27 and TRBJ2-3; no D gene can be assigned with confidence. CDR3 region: CARTRLKGPGTDTQYF. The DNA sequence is TGTGCCAGAACCCGATTAAAGGGTCCGGGCACAGATACGCAGTATTTT.